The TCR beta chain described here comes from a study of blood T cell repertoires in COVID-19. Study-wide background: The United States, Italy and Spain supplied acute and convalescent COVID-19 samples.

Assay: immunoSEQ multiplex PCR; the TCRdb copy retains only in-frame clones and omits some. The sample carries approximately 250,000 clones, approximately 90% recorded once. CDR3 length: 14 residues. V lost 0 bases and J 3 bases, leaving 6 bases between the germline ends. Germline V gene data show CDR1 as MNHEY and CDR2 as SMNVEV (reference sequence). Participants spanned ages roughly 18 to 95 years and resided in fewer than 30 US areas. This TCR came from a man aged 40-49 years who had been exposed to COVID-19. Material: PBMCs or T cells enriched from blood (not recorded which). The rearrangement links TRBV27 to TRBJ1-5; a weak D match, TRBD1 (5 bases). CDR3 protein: CASSLSGVNQPQHF. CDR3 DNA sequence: TGTGCCAGCAGTTTATCAGGGGTCAATCAGCCCCAGCATTTT.